The T cell receptor beta chain described here comes from a study of cytomegalovirus exposure and HLA in healthy donors. As for this clone: As yet, its antigen is unknown.

Findings of the study overall: In a later analysis, CMV-associated beta chains were mostly HLA-associated, it appeared.

The PCR employed 60 Vbeta primers together with 13 Jbeta primers. TCRdb's table, derived via immunoSEQ multiplex PCR, lists solely in-frame clones and lacks some. In the table there are 130,000 to 150,000 clones, approximately 70% of which are singletons. The receptor was isolated from a human donor in good health. Specimen: PBMCs.

The CDR3 reads CASSVGGSGYNEQFF. The CDR3 bases are TGTGCCAGCAGCGTGGGTGGTAGCGGGTACAATGAGCAGTTCTTC. The chain is built from TRBV9 and TRBJ2-1; 7 nucleotides align to TRBD2. V was pared by 2 bases and J by 4 bases, with 6 bases of the junction left unmatched. The CDR3 is 15 amino acids. Germline CDR1 reads SGDLS; CDR2 reads YYNGEE.